The rows below give T cell receptor beta chains drawn from one sample of a study of T cell responses to AZD1222 COVID-19 vaccine. The repertoire was sequenced with immunoSEQ multiplex PCR; TCRdb's copy has only in-frame clones and lacks some. The repertoire includes about 150,000 clones, around 85% of them detected once, and 6.9% sits in the top ten. The sample consisted of peripheral blood, taken after recovery from COVID-19. These receptors were collected from an adult who had recovered from COVID-19. CDR3s include the opening cysteine and the closing phenylalanine or tryptophan. D genes are given only for firm matches. Clone size, where shown, is once, few, many, or a class for clones that have expanded.

J,size,V,D,CDR3,DNA
TRBJ1-2,NA,TRBV9,NA,CASSVGHGYTF,TGTGCCAGCAGCGTAGGACATGGCTACACCTTC
TRBJ2-3,few,TRBV4-2,TRBD1,CASSPILGTGGPIEYF,TGTGCCAGCAGCCCTATTCTCGGGACAGGGGGTCCCATCGAGTATTTT
TRBJ1-6,NA,TRBV6-5,TRBD1,CASSTGTGGSPLHF,TGTGCCAGCAGTACCGGGACAGGGGGTTCACCCCTCCACTTT
TRBJ1-2,NA,TRBV7-9,NA,CASSAGQNNYGYTF,TGTGCCAGCAGCGCCGGACAGAATAACTATGGCTACACCTTC
TRBJ1-5,few,TRBV27,NA,CASSQLSGSNQPQHF,TGTGCCAGCAGCCAGCTATCGGGGTCAAATCAGCCCCAGCATTTT
TRBJ1-1,NA,TRBV7-2,NA,CASRFPFTGGLREGTEAFF,TGTGCCAGCAGGTTTCCTTTTACGGGGGGGCTGAGGGAAGGCACTGAAGCTTTCTTT
TRBJ1-1,NA,TRBV12-3/TRBV12-4,NA,CASSSVVVRTFF,TGTGCCAGCAGCAGCGTCGTTGTTAGGACTTTCTTT
TRBJ2-1,few,TRBV29-1,TRBD2,CISTSGTGNEQFF,TGCATCTCTACTAGCGGGACAGGAAATGAGCAGTTCTTC
TRBJ1-4,NA,TRBV9,TRBD1,CASSRDRANEKLFF,TGTGCCAGCAGCCGGGACAGGGCTAATGAAAAACTGTTTTTT
TRBJ2-5,NA,TRBV7-9,NA,CASSPAARVETQYF,TGTGCCAGCAGCCCCGCCGCCAGGGTGGAGACCCAGTACTTC
TRBJ2-3,NA,TRBV27,TRBD2,CASRPRGGGSTDTQYF,TGTGCCAGCAGGCCCCGGGGGGGAGGGAGCACAGATACGCAGTATTTT
TRBJ1-2,NA,TRBV2,TRBD1,CASSEIRTGRNYGYTF,TGTGCCAGCAGTGAAATCCGGACAGGGAGGAACTATGGCTACACCTTC
TRBJ2-2,few,TRBV6-5,NA,CASRTAGRGLGELFF,TGTGCCAGCAGGACCGCGGGACGGGGCCTCGGGGAGCTGTTTTTT
TRBJ2-1,NA,TRBV9,NA,CASSVATPGYEQFF,TGTGCCAGCAGCGTAGCTACCCCGGGATATGAGCAGTTCTTC
TRBJ2-7,NA,TRBV24-1,NA,CATSDLQPDTQTPYEQYF,TGTGCCACCAGTGATTTACAACCCGACACCCAAACCCCCTACGAGCAGTACTTC
TRBJ1-4,few,TRBV5-1,NA,CASSLADVGEEKLFF,TGCGCCAGCAGCTTGGCGGACGTAGGCGAGGAAAAACTGTTTTTT
TRBJ1-5,few,TRBV2,TRBD1,CASSEAEGTGSLGAQHF,TGTGCCAGCAGTGAAGCGGAAGGGACAGGGTCGCTCGGGGCCCAGCATTTT
TRBJ2-3,NA,TRBV5-1,TRBD2,CASTRGGSTDTQYF,TGCGCCAGCACCCGCGGGGGGAGCACAGATACGCAGTATTTT
TRBJ2-2,NA,TRBV7-3,NA,CASSPTTSHTGELFF,TGTGCCAGCAGCCCTACAACCTCTCACACCGGGGAGCTGTTTTTT
TRBJ1-1,once,TRBV7-3,NA,CASSPQPNTEAFF,TGTGCCAGCAGCCCCCAACCGAACACTGAAGCTTTCTTT
TRBJ2-3,NA,TRBV12-3/TRBV12-4,NA,CASTLGSDTQYF,TGTGCCAGCACCCTAGGCTCTGATACGCAGTATTTT
TRBJ1-1,NA,TRBV6-6,NA,CASSTEGDTEAFF,TGTGCCAGCAGTACGGAGGGAGATACTGAAGCTTTCTTT